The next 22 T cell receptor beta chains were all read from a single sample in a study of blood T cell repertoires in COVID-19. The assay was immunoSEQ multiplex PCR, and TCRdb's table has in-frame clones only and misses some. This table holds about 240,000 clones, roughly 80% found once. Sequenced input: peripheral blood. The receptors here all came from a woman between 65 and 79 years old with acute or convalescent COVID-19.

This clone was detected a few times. Here the CDR3 reads CASSQDGSRSGANVLTF. CDR3 nucleotide sequence: TGTGCCAGCAGCCAAGATGGGAGCCGATCTGGGGCCAACGTCCTGACTTTC. V usage is TRBV14 and J usage is TRBJ2-6; maybe TRBD2 (5 bases). The V end was cut by 0 bases, the J end by 1 base, with 10 bases between. This CDR3 has 17 amino acids. From germline, CDR1 is SGHDN and CDR2 FVKESK.

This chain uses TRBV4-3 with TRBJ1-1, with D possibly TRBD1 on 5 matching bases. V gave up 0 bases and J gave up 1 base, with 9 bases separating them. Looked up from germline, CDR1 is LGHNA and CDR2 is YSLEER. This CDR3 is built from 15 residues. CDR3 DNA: TGCGCCAGCAGCCAAGAAAGGGGTACGAACACTGAAGCTTTCTTT. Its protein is CASSQERGTNTEAFF.

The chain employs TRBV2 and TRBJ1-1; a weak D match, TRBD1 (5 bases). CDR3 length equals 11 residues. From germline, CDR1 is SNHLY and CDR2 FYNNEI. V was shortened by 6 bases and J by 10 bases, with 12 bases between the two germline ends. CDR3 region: CASSPQGRAFF. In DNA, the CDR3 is TGTGCCAGCAGCCCCCAGGGTAGAGCTTTCTTT.

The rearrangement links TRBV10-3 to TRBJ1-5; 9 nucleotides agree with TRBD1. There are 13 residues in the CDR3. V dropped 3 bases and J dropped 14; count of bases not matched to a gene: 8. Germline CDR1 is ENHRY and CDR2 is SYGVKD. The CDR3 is CAISEETGGPEHF. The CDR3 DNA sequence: TGTGCCATCAGTGAAGAGACAGGGGGACCCGAGCATTTT.

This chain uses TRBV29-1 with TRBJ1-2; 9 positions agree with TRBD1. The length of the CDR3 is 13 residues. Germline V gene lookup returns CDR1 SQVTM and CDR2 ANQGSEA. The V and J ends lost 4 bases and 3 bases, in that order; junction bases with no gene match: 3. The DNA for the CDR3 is TGCAGCGTTGCTACAGGGGGCTACTATGGCTACACCTTC. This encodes CSVATGGYYGYTF.

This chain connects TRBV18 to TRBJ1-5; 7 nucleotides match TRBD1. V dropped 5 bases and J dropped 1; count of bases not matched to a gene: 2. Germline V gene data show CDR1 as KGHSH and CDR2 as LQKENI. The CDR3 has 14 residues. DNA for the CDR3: TGTGCCAGCTCAACACAGGGGAGCAATCAGCCCCAGCATTTT. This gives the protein CASSTQGSNQPQHF.

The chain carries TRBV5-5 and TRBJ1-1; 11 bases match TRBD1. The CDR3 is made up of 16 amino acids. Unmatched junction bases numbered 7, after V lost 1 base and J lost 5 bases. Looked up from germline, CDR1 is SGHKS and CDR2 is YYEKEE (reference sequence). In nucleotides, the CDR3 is TGTGCCAGCAGCTTGTGGGGCCGGGACAGGGGGACTGAAGCTTTCTTT. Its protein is CASSLWGRDRGTEAFF.

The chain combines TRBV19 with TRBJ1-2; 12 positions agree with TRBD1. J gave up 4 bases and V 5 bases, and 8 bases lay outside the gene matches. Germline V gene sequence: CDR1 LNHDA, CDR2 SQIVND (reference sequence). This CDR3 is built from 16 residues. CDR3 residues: CASSSGTGGLFYGYTF. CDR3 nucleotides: TGTGCCAGTAGTTCCGGGACAGGGGGCCTTTTCTATGGCTACACCTTC.

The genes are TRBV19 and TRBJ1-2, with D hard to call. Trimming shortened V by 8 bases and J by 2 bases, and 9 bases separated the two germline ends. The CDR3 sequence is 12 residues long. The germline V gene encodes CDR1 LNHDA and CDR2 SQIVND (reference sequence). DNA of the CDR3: TGTGCCAGTGCCGGTAGAAACTATGGCTACACCTTC. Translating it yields CASAGRNYGYTF.

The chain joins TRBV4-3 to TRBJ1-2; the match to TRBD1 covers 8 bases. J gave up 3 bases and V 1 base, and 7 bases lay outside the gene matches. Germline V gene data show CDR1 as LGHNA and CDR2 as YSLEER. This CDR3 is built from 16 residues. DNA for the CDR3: TGCGCCAGCAGCCAAGGTATGGGACAGGACGACTATGGCTACACCTTC. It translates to CASSQGMGQDDYGYTF.

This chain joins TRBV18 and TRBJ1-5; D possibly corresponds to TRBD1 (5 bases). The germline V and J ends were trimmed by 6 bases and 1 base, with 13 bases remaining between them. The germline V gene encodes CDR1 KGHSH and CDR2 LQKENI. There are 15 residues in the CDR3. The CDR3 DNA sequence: TGTGCCAGCTCCCCTGGGGGGGTAAGCAATCAGCCCCAGCATTTT. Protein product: CASSPGGVSNQPQHF.

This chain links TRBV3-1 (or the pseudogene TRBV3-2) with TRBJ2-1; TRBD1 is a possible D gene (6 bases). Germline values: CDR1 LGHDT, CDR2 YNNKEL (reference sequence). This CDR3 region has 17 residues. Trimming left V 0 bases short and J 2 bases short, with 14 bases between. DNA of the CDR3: TGTGCCAGCAGCCAAGATTATCAGGGGCTGCCCTACAATGAGCAGTTCTTC. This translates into CASSQDYQGLPYNEQFF.

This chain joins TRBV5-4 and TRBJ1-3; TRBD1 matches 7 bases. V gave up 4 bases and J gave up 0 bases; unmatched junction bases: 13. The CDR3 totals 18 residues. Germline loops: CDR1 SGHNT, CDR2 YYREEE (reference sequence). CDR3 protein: CASSLATGRPTSGNTIYF. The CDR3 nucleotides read TGTGCCAGCAGCCTGGCGACAGGGAGACCTACCTCTGGAAACACCATATATTTT.

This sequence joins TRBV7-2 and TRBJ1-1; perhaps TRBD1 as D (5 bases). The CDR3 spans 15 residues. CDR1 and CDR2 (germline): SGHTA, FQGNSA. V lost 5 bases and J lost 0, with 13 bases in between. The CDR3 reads CASSSAGTLNTEAFF. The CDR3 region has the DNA TGTGCCAGCAGCAGTGCGGGGACCTTGAACACTGAAGCTTTCTTT.

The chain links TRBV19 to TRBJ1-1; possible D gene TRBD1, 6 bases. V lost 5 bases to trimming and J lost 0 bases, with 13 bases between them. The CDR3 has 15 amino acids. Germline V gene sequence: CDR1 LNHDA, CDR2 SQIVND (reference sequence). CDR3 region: CASSPFRGLNTEAFF. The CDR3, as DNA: TGTGCCAGTAGTCCGTTCAGGGGATTGAACACTGAAGCTTTCTTT.

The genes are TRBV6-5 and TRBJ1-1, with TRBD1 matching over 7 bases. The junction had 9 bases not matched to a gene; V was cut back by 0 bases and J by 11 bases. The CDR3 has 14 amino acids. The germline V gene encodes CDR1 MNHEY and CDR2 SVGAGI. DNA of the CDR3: TGTGCCAGCAGTTACTCGACAGGGCAAATTATGGCTTTCTTT. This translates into CASSYSTGQIMAFF.

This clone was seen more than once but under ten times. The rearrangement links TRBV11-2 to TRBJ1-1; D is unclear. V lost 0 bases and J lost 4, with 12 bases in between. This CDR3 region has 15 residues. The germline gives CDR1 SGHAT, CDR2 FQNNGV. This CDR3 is CASSLEPVGGTEAFF. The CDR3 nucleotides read TGTGCCAGCAGCTTAGAACCCGTGGGAGGCACTGAAGCTTTCTTT.

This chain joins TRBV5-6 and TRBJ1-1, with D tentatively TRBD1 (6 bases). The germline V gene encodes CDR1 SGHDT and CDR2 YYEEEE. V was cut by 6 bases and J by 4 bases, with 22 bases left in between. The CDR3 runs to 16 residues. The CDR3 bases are TGTGCCAGCACCCGGGGGGACATCCCTGGGGGCACTGAAGCTTTCTTT. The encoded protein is CASTRGDIPGGTEAFF.

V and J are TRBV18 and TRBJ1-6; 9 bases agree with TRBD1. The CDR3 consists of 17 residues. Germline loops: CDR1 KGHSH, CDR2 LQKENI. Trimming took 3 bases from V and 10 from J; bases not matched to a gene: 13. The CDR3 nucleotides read TGTGCCAGCTCACCGAATCTCTACAGGGGGCAGGTGTCACCCCTCCACTTT. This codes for CASSPNLYRGQVSPLHF.

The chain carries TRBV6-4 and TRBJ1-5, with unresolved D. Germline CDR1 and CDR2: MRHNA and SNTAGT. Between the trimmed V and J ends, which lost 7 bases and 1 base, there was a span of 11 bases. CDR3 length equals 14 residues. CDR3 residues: CASIGYTSNQPQHF. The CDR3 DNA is TGTGCCAGCATCGGGTACACAAGCAATCAGCCCCAGCATTTT.

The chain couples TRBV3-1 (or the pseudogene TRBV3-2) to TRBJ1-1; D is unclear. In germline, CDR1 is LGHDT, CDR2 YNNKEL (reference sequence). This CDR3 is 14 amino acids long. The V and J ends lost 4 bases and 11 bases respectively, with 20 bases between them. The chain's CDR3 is CASSPLSREIGAFF. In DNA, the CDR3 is TGTGCCAGCAGCCCGCTTTCTAGGGAGATTGGGGCTTTCTTT.

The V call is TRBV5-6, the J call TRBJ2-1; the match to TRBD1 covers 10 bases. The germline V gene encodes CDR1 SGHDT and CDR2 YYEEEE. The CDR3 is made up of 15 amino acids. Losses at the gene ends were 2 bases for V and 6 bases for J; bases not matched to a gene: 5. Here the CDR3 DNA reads TGTGCCAGCAGCTTCGGGACAGGGGAAGGCAATGAGCAGTTCTTC. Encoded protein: CASSFGTGEGNEQFF.